This TCR beta chain originates from a study of Siglec-9 on CD8 T cells in melanoma. General study results and limits: Siglec-9 reportedly marks and regulates an effector memory CD8+ T-cell subset apparently accumulating in melanoma tumors.

TCRdb keeps only in-frame clones here, not all; method: immunoSEQ multiplex PCR. The table lists around 39,000 clones, more than 65% of them singletons. Regarding this clone: Antigen specificity is unknown.

The CDR3 has 15 amino acids. V lost 2 bases, J lost 6 bases, and 14 bases lay in between. Germline CDR1 and CDR2: SGHAT and FQNNGV. The sample was Siglec-9- CD8+ T cells sorted from blood. This sequence originates from a human donor in good health. The chain joins TRBV11-2 to TRBJ2-1, with D perhaps matching TRBD1 (5 bases). The CDR3 sequence: CASSLLTRQTNEQFF. DNA of the CDR3: TGTGCCAGCAGCTTACTTACCCGACAGACCAATGAGCAGTTCTTC.